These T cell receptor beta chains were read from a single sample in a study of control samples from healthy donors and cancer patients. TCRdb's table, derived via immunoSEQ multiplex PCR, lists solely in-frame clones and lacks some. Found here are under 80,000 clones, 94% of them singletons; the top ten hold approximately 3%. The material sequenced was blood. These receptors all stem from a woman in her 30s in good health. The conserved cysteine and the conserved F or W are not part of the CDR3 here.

CDR3 protein: ASSLSGTDTQY
CDR3 length: 11
V gene: TRBV12-3/TRBV12-4
J gene: TRBJ2-3

CDR3 protein: ATIEGRYGYT
CDR3 length: 10
V gene: TRBV12-3/TRBV12-4
J gene: TRBJ1-2

CDR3 protein: SAKQPERYNEQF
CDR3 length: 12
V gene: TRBV29-1
J gene: TRBJ2-1

CDR3 protein: ASKQGEADTQY
CDR3 length: 11
V gene: TRBV18
J gene: TRBJ2-3

CDR3 protein: AWTRLNTEAF
CDR3 length: 10
V gene: TRBV30
J gene: TRBJ1-1

CDR3 protein: ASTETGTRGNEQF
CDR3 length: 13
V gene: TRBV6-5
J gene: TRBJ2-1

CDR3 protein: ASSVAGDQPQH
CDR3 length: 11
V gene: TRBV9
J gene: TRBJ1-5

CDR3 protein: ASSSQQGPINEKLF
CDR3 length: 14
V gene: TRBV7-6
J gene: TRBJ1-4

CDR3 protein: ASSLALEAEQY
CDR3 length: 11
V gene: TRBV7-2
J gene: TRBJ2-7

CDR3 protein: AWSDYQGAVF
CDR3 length: 10
V gene: TRBV30
J gene: TRBJ1-4

CDR3 protein: ASRIAGTETTYGYT
CDR3 length: 14
V gene: TRBV27
J gene: TRBJ1-2

CDR3 protein: AISQGSEAF
CDR3 length: 9
V gene: TRBV10-3
J gene: TRBJ1-1

CDR3 protein: ASSQPGQDTQY
CDR3 length: 11
V gene: TRBV4-2
J gene: TRBJ2-3

CDR3 protein: ASSGLAGNYNEQF
CDR3 length: 13
V gene: TRBV6-2/TRBV6-3
J gene: TRBJ2-1

CDR3 protein: ASSLSPSEQETQY
CDR3 length: 13
V gene: TRBV27
J gene: TRBJ2-5

CDR3 protein: AWSRQGAYGNEKLF
CDR3 length: 14
V gene: TRBV30
J gene: TRBJ1-4

CDR3 protein: SVEVGGLEAF
CDR3 length: 10
V gene: TRBV29-1
J gene: TRBJ1-1

CDR3 protein: ATSDPRGAQNTGELF
CDR3 length: 15
V gene: TRBV24-1
J gene: TRBJ2-2

CDR3 protein: ASSPMGPTLRLF
CDR3 length: 12
V gene: TRBV25-1
J gene: TRBJ1-4

CDR3 protein: ASSVGGAGADTQY
CDR3 length: 13
V gene: TRBV9
J gene: TRBJ2-3

CDR3 protein: ASSRRGGVAEAF
CDR3 length: 12
V gene: TRBV28
J gene: TRBJ1-1

CDR3 protein: AIYSNYGYT
CDR3 length: 9
V gene: TRBV6-5
J gene: TRBJ1-2

CDR3 protein: ASSLSITSYGYT
CDR3 length: 12
V gene: TRBV27
J gene: TRBJ1-2

CDR3 protein: ATSRGVGPQH
CDR3 length: 10
V gene: TRBV15
J gene: TRBJ1-5

CDR3 protein: ASSQDSDFYNEQF
CDR3 length: 13
V gene: TRBV4-1
J gene: TRBJ2-1

CDR3 protein: ASSGQEKTGELF
CDR3 length: 12
V gene: TRBV18
J gene: TRBJ2-2

CDR3 protein: ASIVGGTGNTIY
CDR3 length: 12
V gene: TRBV28
J gene: TRBJ1-3

CDR3 protein: ASRRPTGPNQPQH
CDR3 length: 13
V gene: TRBV5-8
J gene: TRBJ1-5

CDR3 protein: ASSSGRSSYGYT
CDR3 length: 12
V gene: TRBV19
J gene: TRBJ1-2

CDR3 protein: ASSSNRQGRVLTNEKLF
CDR3 length: 17
V gene: TRBV5-6
J gene: TRBJ1-4

CDR3 protein: ASSLAGIRQETQY
CDR3 length: 13
V gene: TRBV7-9
J gene: TRBJ2-5

CDR3 protein: ASSRREQGAAGNTIY
CDR3 length: 15
V gene: TRBV5-1
J gene: TRBJ1-3